This entry describes one T cell receptor (beta chain). Authors' processing steps: Scientists estimated how many nucleated cells there were by amplifying reference gene primers. The repertoire was sequenced with immunoSEQ multiplex PCR; TCRdb's copy has only in-frame clones and lacks some. The DNA gave D and trimming, while V, J and clone size come from that table. The table lists about 190,000 clones, 70% to 85% of them singletons. The sample belongs to a study of blood T cell repertoires in COVID-19. Study overall: Some COVID-19 samples were acute and others convalescent; all came from the United States, Italy and Spain. T cells, B-cell-depleted T cells, or PBMCs supplied cDNA or gDNA.

Sequenced input: peripheral blood. This receptor was taken from a woman aged 25 to 45 with acute or convalescent COVID-19.

Here the CDR3 DNA reads TGTGCCAGCAGCCGTACGACAGGTACCTACGAGCAGTACTTC. It specifies CASSRTTGTYEQYF. This chain joins TRBV7-2 and TRBJ2-7; weak D call: TRBD1 (6 bases). The CDR3 contains 14 residues. The ends were cut back, 5 bases at V and 2 bases at J, with 13 bases in the middle. The germline CDR1 and CDR2 sequences are SGHTA and FQGNSA. Supplemented by reference TRBV7-2 and TRBJ2-7, the full variable domain reads GAGVSQSPSNKVTEKGKDVELRCDPISGHTALYWYRQSLGQGLEFLIYFQGNSAPDKSGLPSDRFSAERTGGSVSTLTIQRTQQEDSAVYLCASSRTTGTYEQYFGPGTRLTVT.